Shown below are 14 T cell receptor beta chains from a single sample sequenced in a study of T cell responses to AZD1222 COVID-19 vaccine. TCRdb keeps only in-frame clones here, not all; method: immunoSEQ multiplex PCR. Of some 150,000 clones in the sample, approximately 91% were seen once. Sequencing was performed on peripheral blood, taken 28 days after the second AZD1222 dose. The receptors shown here come from an adult who received the AZD1222 COVID-19 vaccine.

The sample holds one count of this clone. Here the CDR3 reads CSLGRGRGSYNEQFF. CDR3 coding DNA: TGCAGCCTTGGGAGGGGAAGGGGCTCCTACAATGAGCAGTTCTTC. V usage is TRBV29-1 and J usage is TRBJ2-1, with TRBD2 matching 7 bases. Per germline, CDR1 SQVTM and CDR2 ANQGSEA. The CDR3 runs to 15 residues. The trim removed 8 bases at V and 0 bases at J, leaving 10 bases unmatched.

This clone was detected only a few times. This chain connects TRBV18 to TRBJ1-1; D is undetermined. The CDR3 runs to 14 residues. The germline CDR1 and CDR2 sequences are KGHSH and LQKENI. Trimming left V 2 bases short and J 3 bases short, with 10 bases between. CDR3 sequence reads: CASSPGVKDTEAFF. In nucleotides, the CDR3 is TGTGCCAGCTCACCAGGTGTAAAGGACACTGAAGCTTTCTTT.

The gene calls are TRBV11-2 and TRBJ2-3; 9 bases line up with TRBD2. This CDR3 has 18 amino acids. Looked up from germline, CDR1 is SGHAT and CDR2 is FQNNGV. V gave up 5 bases and J gave up 0 bases; unmatched junction bases: 12. The CDR3 loop reads CASSGTALAGPSTDTQYF. CDR3 coding DNA: TGTGCCAGCAGCGGGACAGCCCTAGCGGGGCCTAGCACAGATACGCAGTATTTT.

The chain uses TRBV9 and TRBJ2-1, with a weak D call TRBD2 (6 bases). The CDR3 totals 16 residues. The germline CDR1 and CDR2 sequences are SGDLS and YYNGEE. Trimming removed 3 bases at V and 9 bases at J, with 22 bases between. CDR3 sequence: CASSATGTFFEGEQFF. DNA of the CDR3: TGTGCCAGCAGCGCAACCGGGACTTTCTTCGAGGGTGAGCAGTTCTTC.

This clone has a single count. The chain recombines TRBV27 with TRBJ1-1, with 9 bases that match TRBD1. The J segment lost 7 bases and the V segment lost 6 bases, leaving 12 bases of the junction unmatched. This CDR3 comprises 15 residues. Germline CDR1 and CDR2: MNHEY and SMNVEV (reference sequence). CDR3 nucleotide sequence: TGTGCCAGCAGCGCTCCGGGACAGGGTTCGTTTGAAGCTTTCTTT. Amino acid sequence: CASSAPGQGSFEAFF.

The chain links TRBV5-1 to TRBJ2-1, with 7 bases lining up with TRBD1. There are 15 residues in the CDR3. Germline V gene sequence: CDR1 SGHRS, CDR2 YFSETQ. V lost 4 bases and J lost 6; bases outside the gene matches: 10. In DNA form, the CDR3 reads TGCGCCAGCAGCCCGCTCCTCACAGGGGCCAATGAGCAGTTCTTC. It codes for CASSPLLTGANEQFF.

The rearrangement joins TRBV18 to TRBJ2-1; 8 positions match TRBD2. CDR1 and CDR2 (germline): KGHSH, LQKENI. J gave up 6 bases and V 0 bases, and 7 bases lay outside the gene matches. The CDR3 totals 16 residues. The CDR3 DNA reads as TGTGCCAGCTCACCACCTGGGCGGGAGGCTCTCAATGAGCAGTTCTTC. Protein: CASSPPGREALNEQFF.

This chain uses TRBV5-4 with TRBJ1-2; 8 positions match TRBD1. The CDR3 covers 14 residues. V lost 4 bases, J lost 3 bases, and 5 bases stayed unmatched. Per the germline V gene, CDR1 is SGHNT and CDR2 is YYREEE (reference sequence). CDR3 nucleotide sequence: TGTGCCAGCAGCCTCCGACAGGGGCACTATGGCTACACCTTC. Amino acid sequence: CASSLRQGHYGYTF.

The V call is TRBV11-2, the J call TRBJ2-7; D not resolved. V lost 3 bases, J lost 5 bases, and 8 bases lay in between. The CDR3 is 12 residues long. Germline V gene sequence: CDR1 SGHAT, CDR2 FQNNGV. The chain's CDR3 is CASSFVGNEQYF. The CDR3, as DNA: TGTGCCAGCAGCTTTGTAGGGAACGAGCAGTACTTC.

The chain is built from TRBV9 and TRBJ1-6, with a possible D match to TRBD1 (6 bases). Trimming removed 3 bases from V and 6 bases from J, with 19 bases in between. Germline V CDR1 and CDR2: SGDLS, YYNGEE. CDR3 length equals 17 residues. The CDR3 nucleotides read TGTGCCAGCAGCGAACGAGGGGGGCATCCTTCTAATTCACCCCTCCACTTT. Protein: CASSERGGHPSNSPLHF.

The chain couples TRBV7-3 to TRBJ2-1; 8 bases fit TRBD1. V lost 7 bases and J lost 2; bases outside the gene matches: 4. The CDR3 is 14 amino acids. Looked up from germline, CDR1 is SGHTA and CDR2 is FQGTGA. The CDR3 sequence: CASKSGQAYNEQFF. In DNA, the CDR3 is TGTGCCAGCAAATCGGGACAGGCCTACAATGAGCAGTTCTTC.

The CDR3: CASSQRTRLGQGNYEQYF. For the CDR3, the DNA is TGCGCCAGCAGTCAACGTACCCGTTTGGGACAGGGGAATTACGAGCAGTACTTC. The chain is built from TRBV23-1 and TRBJ2-7; 10 bases are a match to TRBD1. TRBV23-1 is labeled an ORF, and its function is uncertain. V was clipped by 2 bases and J by 4 bases; unmatched bases: 14. There are 18 residues in the CDR3.

The CDR3 spells CASSKGGAFFGDTEAFF. The CDR3 DNA is TGTGCCAGTAGTAAAGGCGGGGCTTTTTTCGGAGACACTGAAGCTTTCTTT. The chain employs TRBV19 and TRBJ1-1; tentative D call: TRBD1 (5 bases). Germline CDR1 reads LNHDA; CDR2 reads SQIVND (reference sequence). The CDR3 runs 17 residues. The V and J ends lost 4 bases and 3 bases respectively, with 21 bases between them.

The chain recombines TRBV27 with TRBJ1-4; possible D gene TRBD1, 5 bases. The CDR3 contains 16 residues. Trimming removed 3 bases from V and 0 bases from J, with 11 bases in between. Germline CDR1 reads MNHEY; CDR2 reads SMNVEV (reference sequence). The CDR3 loop is CASSFGRGATNEKLFF. The CDR3 DNA is TGTGCCAGCAGTTTCGGGAGGGGAGCAACTAATGAAAAACTGTTTTTT.